This T cell receptor beta chain was captured in a study of CD8 T cells in ankylosing spondylitis. Study results and limitations: A TCR beta motif of under ten highly homologous variants appeared characteristic of ankylosing spondylitis blood. Within matched ankylosing spondylitis synovial fluid, disease-linked clones were reportedly significantly enriched. There were earlier reports of some motif variants in reactive arthritis synovial fluid and blood.

CDR1 and CDR2 from the germline V gene are SGHVS and FQNEAQ. The CDR3 loop spans 16 amino acids. Trimming took off 4 bases at V and 0 bases at J, with 16 bases between the two ends. By quantitative 5'-RACE with molecular barcodes, the TCR beta libraries were made. TCRdb itself ran the 5' RACE reads through MiXCR, one entry per CDR3 protein. The table has roughly 250,000 distinct CDR3 sequences, around 7.8% seen once. This clonotype was observed a few times. Its specificity is not known. The V call is TRBV7-8, the J call TRBJ2-7, with D possibly being TRBD1 (5 bases). This TCR came from a male donor with ankylosing spondylitis or in good health (not recorded which). The specimen sequenced was blood, either unsorted or a sorted T cell fraction (not recorded which). CDR3 region: CASSSNSGIPSYEQYF. CDR3 DNA: TGTGCCAGCAGCTCAAATTCAGGGATCCCCTCCTACGAGCAGTACTTC.